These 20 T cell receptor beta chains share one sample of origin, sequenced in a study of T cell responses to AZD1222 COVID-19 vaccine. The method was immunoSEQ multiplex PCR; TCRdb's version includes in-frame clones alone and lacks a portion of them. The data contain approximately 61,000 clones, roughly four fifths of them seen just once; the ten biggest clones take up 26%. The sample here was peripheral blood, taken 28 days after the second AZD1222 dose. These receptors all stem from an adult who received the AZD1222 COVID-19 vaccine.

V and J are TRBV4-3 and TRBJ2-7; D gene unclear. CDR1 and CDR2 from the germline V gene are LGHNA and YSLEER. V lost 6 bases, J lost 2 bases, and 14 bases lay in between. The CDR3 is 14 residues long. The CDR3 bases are TGCGCCAGCAGTCTTAGCAGTCTTCCCTACGAGCAGTACTTC. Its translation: CASSLSSLPYEQYF.

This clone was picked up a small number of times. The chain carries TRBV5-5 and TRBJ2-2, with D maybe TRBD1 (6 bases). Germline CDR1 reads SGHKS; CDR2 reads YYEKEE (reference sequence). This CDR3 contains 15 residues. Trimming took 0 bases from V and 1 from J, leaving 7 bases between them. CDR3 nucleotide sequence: TGTGCCAGCAGCTTGGCGGGACAGAACACCGGGGAGCTGTTTTTT. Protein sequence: CASSLAGQNTGELFF.

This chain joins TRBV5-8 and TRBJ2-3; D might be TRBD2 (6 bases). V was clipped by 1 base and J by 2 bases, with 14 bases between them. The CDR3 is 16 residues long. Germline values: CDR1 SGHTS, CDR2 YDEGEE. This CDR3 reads CASSLRSLAATDTQYF. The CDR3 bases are TGTGCCAGCAGCTTGCGTTCATTAGCGGCCACAGATACGCAGTATTTT.

The CDR3 DNA follows: TGTGCCAGCAGCCGGGACAGTAACTATGGCTACACCTTC. This sequence encodes CASSRDSNYGYTF. V and J are TRBV7-9 and TRBJ1-2; 7 bases match TRBD1. The CDR3 is 13 residues long. J was trimmed by 1 base and V by 5 bases; bases with no gene match: 1. Germline CDR1 reads SEHNR; CDR2 reads FQNEAQ (reference sequence).

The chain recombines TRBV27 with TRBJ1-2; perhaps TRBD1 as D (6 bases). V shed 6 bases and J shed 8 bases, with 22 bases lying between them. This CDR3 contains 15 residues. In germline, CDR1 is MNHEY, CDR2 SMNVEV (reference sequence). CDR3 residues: CASRGGQGGYYGYTF. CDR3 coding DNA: TGTGCCAGCAGGGGGGGGCAGGGTGGCTATTACGGCTACACCTTC.

The CDR3, as DNA: TGTGCCAGCAGTTTTGCAGGGGGAAACGAGCAGTACTTC. Protein: CASSFAGGNEQYF. The rearrangement joins TRBV2 to TRBJ2-7; 7 bases match TRBD1. Looked up from germline, CDR1 is SNHLY and CDR2 is FYNNEI. This CDR3 contains 13 residues. Trimming cost V 5 bases and J 5 bases; bases outside gene matches: 6.

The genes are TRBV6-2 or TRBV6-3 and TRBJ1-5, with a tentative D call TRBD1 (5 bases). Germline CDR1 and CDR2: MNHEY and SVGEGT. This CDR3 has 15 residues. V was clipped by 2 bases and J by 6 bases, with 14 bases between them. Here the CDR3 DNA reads TGTGCCAGCAGTTACCCGGCAGGGCTGGGTCAGCCCCAGCATTTT. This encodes CASSYPAGLGQPQHF.

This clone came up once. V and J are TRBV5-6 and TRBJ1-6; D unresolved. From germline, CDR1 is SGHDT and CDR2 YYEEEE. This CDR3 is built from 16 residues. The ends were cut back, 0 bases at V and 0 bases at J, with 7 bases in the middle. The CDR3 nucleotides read TGTGCCAGCAGCTTGGATGGGAGCTCCTATAATTCACCCCTCCACTTT. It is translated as CASSLDGSSYNSPLHF.

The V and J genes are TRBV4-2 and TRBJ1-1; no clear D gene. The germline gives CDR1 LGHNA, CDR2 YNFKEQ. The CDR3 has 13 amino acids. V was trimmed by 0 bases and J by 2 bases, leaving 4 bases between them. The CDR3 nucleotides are TGTGCCAGCAGCCAAGAATTAAACACTGAAGCTTTCTTT. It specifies CASSQELNTEAFF.

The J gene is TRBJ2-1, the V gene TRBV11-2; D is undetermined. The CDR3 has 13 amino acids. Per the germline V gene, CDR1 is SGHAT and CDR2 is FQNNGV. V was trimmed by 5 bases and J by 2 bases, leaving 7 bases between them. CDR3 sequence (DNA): TGTGCCAGCAGCCTCGCGGCCTACAATGAGCAGTTCTTC. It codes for CASSLAAYNEQFF.

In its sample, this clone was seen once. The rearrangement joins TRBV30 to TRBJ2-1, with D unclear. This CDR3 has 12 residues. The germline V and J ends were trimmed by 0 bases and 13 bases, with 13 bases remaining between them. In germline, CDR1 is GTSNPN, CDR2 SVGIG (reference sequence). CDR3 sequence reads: CAWSVVPAIQFF. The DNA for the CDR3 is TGTGCCTGGAGTGTAGTCCCAGCAATCCAGTTCTTC.

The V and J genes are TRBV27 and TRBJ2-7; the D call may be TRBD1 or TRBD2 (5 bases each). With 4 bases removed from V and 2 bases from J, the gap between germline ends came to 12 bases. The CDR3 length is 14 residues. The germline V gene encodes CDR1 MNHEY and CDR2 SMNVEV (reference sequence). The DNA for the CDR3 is TGTGCCAGCAGTTCTAGTGGGGGACCCTACGAGCAGTACTTC. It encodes CASSSSGGPYEQYF.

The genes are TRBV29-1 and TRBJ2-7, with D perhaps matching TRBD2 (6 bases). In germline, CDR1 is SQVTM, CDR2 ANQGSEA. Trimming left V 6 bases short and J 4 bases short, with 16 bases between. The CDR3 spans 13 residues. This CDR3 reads CSVEDYLSYEQYF. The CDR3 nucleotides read TGCAGCGTGGAGGACTACCTCTCATACGAGCAGTACTTC.

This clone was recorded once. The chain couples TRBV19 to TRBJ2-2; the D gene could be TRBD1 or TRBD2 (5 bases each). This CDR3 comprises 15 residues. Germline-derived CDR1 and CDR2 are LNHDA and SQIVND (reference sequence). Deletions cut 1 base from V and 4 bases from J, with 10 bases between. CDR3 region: CASSIVGASTGELFF. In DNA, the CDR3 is TGTGCCAGTAGTATAGTCGGGGCAAGCACCGGGGAGCTGTTTTTT.

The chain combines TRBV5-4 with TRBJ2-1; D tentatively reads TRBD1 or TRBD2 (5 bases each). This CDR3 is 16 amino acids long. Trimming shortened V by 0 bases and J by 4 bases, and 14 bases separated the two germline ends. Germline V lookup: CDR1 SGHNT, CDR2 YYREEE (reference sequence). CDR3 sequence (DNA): TGTGCCAGCAGCTTGGGTGGGGGTAACCTTTACAATGAGCAGTTCTTC. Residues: CASSLGGGNLYNEQFF. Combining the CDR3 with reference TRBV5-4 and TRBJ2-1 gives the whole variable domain ETGVTQSPTHLIKTRGQQVTLRCSSQSGHNTVSWYQQALGQGPQFIFQYYREEENGRGNFPPRFSGLQFPNYSSELNVNALELDDSALYLCASSLGGGNLYNEQFFGPGTRLTVL.

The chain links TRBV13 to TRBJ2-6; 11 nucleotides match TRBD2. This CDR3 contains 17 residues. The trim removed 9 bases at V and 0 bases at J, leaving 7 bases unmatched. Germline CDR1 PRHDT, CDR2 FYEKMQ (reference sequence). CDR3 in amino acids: CARDGTSGNSGANVLTF. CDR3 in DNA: TGTGCCAGAGATGGGACTAGCGGAAACTCTGGGGCCAACGTCCTGACTTTC.

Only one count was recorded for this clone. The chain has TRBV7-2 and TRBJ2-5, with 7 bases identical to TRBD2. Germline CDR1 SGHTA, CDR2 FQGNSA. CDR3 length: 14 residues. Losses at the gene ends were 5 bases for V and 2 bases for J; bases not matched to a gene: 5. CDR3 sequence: CASSPPSGQETQYF. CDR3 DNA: TGTGCCAGCAGCCCCCCTAGCGGACAAGAGACCCAGTACTTC. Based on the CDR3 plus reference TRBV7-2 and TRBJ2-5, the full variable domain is GAGVSQSPSNKVTEKGKDVELRCDPISGHTALYWYRQSLGQGLEFLIYFQGNSAPDKSGLPSDRFSAERTGGSVSTLTIQRTQQEDSAVYLCASSPPSGQETQYFGPGTRLLVL.

The CDR3 nucleotides are TGTGCCAGCAGCCTAGACAGGGTTAAGTATTACTATGGCTACACCTTC. Translation gives CASSLDRVKYYYGYTF. The chain recombines TRBV5-6 with TRBJ1-2; TRBD1 matches at 7 bases. Germline CDR1 reads SGHDT; CDR2 reads YYEEEE. The CDR3 contains 16 residues. The ends lost 4 bases at V and 3 bases at J; junction bases unmatched: 12.

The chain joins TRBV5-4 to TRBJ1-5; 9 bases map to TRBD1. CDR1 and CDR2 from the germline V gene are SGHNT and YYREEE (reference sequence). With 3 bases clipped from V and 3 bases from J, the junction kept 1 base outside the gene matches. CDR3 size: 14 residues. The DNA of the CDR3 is TGTGCCAGCAGCTCACAGGGGGCCAATCAGCCCCAGCATTTT. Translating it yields CASSSQGANQPQHF.

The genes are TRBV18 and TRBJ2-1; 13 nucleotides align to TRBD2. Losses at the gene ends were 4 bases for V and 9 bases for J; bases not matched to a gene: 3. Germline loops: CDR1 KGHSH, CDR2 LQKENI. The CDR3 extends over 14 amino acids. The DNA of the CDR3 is TGTGCCAGCTCACGAGGACTAGCGGGAGTTGAGCAGTTCTTC. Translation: CASSRGLAGVEQFF. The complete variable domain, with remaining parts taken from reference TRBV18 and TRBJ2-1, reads NAGVMQNPRHLVRRRGQEARLRCSPMKGHSHVYWYRQLPEEGLKFMVYLQKENIIDESGMPKERFSAEFPKEGPSILRIQQVVRGDSAAYFCASSRGLAGVEQFFGPGTRLTVL.